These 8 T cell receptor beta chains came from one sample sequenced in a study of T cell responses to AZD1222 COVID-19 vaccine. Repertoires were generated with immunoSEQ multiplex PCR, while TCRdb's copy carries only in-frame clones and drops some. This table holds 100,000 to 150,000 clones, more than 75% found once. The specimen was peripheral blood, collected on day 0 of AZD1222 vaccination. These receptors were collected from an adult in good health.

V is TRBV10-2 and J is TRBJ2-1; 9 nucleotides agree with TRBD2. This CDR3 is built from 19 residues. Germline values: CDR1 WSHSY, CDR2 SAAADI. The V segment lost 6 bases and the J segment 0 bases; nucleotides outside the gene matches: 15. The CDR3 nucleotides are TGCGCCAGCAGCCTGGGGCGGGGGGGCCTAGAATCCTCCTACAATGAGCAGTTCTTC. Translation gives CASSLGRGGLESSYNEQFF.

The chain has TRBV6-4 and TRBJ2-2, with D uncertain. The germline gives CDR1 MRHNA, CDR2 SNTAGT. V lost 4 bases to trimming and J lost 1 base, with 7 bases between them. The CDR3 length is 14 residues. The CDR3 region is CASSAKQNTGELFF. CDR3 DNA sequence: TGTGCCAGCAGTGCAAAACAGAACACCGGGGAGCTGTTTTTT.

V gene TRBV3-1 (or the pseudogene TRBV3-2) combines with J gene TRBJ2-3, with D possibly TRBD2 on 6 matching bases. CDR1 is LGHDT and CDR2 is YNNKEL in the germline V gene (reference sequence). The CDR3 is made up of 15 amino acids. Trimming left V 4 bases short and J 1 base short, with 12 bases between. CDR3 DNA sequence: TGTGCCAGCAGCCGAAGACTAGAGGGCACAGATACGCAGTATTTT. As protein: CASSRRLEGTDTQYF.

The CDR3 sequence is CASSPGTGVSGNTIYF. In DNA, the CDR3 is TGTGCCAGCTCACCAGGGACAGGAGTCTCTGGAAACACCATATATTTT. This chain joins TRBV18 and TRBJ1-3, with TRBD1 matching 8 bases. In germline, CDR1 is KGHSH, CDR2 LQKENI. This CDR3 has 16 residues. Germline trimming cut 2 bases from V and 0 bases from J; bases unmatched to any gene: 3.

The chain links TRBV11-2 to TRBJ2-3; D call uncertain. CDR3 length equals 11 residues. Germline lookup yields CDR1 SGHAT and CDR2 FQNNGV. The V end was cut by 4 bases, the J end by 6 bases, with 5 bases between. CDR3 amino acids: CASSWSDTQYF. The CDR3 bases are TGTGCCAGCAGCTGGAGCGATACGCAGTATTTT.

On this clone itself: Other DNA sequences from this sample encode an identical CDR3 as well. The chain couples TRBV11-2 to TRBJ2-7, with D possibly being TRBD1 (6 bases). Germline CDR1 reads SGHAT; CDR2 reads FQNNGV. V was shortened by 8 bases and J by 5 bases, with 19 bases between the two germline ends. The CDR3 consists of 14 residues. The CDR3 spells CASQRGGWGHEQYF. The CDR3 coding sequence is TGTGCCAGCCAACGGGGCGGGTGGGGGCACGAGCAGTACTTC.

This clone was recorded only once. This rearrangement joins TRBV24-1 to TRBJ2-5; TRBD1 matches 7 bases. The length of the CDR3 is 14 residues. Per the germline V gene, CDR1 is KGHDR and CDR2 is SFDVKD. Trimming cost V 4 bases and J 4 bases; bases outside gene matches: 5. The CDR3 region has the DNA TGTGCCACCAGTGAAACCGGGACAGTAGAGACCCAGTACTTC. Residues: CATSETGTVETQYF.

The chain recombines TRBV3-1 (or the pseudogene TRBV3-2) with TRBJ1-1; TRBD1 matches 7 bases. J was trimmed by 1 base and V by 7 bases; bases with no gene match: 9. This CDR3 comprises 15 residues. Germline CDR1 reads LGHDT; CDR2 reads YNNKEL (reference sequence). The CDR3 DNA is TGTGCCAGCAAGGAGGGACAGCTGTCGAACACTGAAGCTTTCTTT. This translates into CASKEGQLSNTEAFF.